This paragraph covers one T cell receptor (beta chain) sequence. The source of the sample is a study of naive and memory T cell subsets. Two oligonucleotides, mixed equimolar, formed the beta constant-region primer covering TRBC1 and TRBC2. Ligated cDNA was amplified by four rounds of PCR with nested alpha and beta constant-region primers and SP2. TCRdb reanalysed the UMI-ligation and nested PCR reads using MiXCR and keeps one entry per CDR3 protein. The sample has about 120,000 distinct CDR3 sequences, 36% seen once. The J segment lost 4 bases and the V segment lost 2 bases, leaving 6 bases of the junction unmatched. Germline CDR1 is MDHEN and CDR2 is SYDVKM. This CDR3 is 15 amino acids long.

Sequenced input: central memory CD4+ T cells from blood. This chain joins TRBV28 and TRBJ2-5; 8 nucleotides agree with TRBD1. This clonotype was sampled from a human donor in good health. The CDR3 nucleotides are TGTGCCAGCAGTTTAAACAGGGGGATCGGAGAGACCCAGTACTTC. As protein: CASSLNRGIGETQYF.